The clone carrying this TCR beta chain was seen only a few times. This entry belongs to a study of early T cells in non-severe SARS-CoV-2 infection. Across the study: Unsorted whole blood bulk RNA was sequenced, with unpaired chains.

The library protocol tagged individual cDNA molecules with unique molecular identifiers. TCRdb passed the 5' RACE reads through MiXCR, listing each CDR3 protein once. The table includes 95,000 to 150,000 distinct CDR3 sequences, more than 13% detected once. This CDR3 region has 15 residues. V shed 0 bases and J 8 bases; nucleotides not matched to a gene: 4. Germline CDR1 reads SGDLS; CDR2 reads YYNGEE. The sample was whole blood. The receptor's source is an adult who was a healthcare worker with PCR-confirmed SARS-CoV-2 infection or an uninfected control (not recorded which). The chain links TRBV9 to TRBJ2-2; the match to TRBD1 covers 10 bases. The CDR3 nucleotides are TGTGCCAGCAGCGTAGGACAGGGGGCGAGAGGGGAGCTGTTTTTT. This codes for CASSVGQGARGELFF.